This TCR beta chain was sequenced for a study of blood T cell repertoires in COVID-19. As for the study in general: Samples representing acute and convalescent COVID-19 were sourced from the United States, Italy and Spain. PBMCs, B-cell-depleted T cells, or T cells were the source of the cDNA or gDNA that made up the material.

CDR3 length: 15 residues. Germline V lookup: CDR1 ENHRY, CDR2 SYGVKD. V dropped 7 bases and J dropped 2; count of bases not matched to a gene: 10. Original methodology: Using reference gene primer amplification, nucleated cell counts were estimated. Libraries were prepared by immunoSEQ multiplex PCR; TCRdb keeps only in-frame clonotypes and omits some of them. The V and J calls and clone size are taken from that table; D and trimming were inferred from the DNA. This table holds 56,000 or so clones, roughly 80% found once. Sequenced material: peripheral blood. V usage is TRBV10-3 and J usage is TRBJ2-7; 8 nucleotides line up with TRBD1. The receptor was derived from a man aged 50 to 59 with acute or convalescent COVID-19. CDR3 in amino acids: CAITLGQGNAYEQYF. CDR3 DNA: TGTGCCATCACTCTAGGACAGGGAAATGCCTACGAGCAGTACTTC.